This passage covers 10 T cell receptor beta chains from one sample sequenced in a study of blood T cell repertoires in COVID-19. Using immunoSEQ multiplex PCR, the repertoire was profiled, and TCRdb retains in-frame clones only, with some absent. The table includes 110,000 or so clones, around three quarters detected once. The sample taken for sequencing was peripheral blood. These receptors originate from a human donor in a cohort sampled during active or convalescent COVID-19.

The chain couples TRBV11-2 to TRBJ1-6; 8 bases align to TRBD1. The CDR3 runs 13 residues. Germline V lookup: CDR1 SGHAT, CDR2 FQNNGV. The junction had 3 bases not matched to a gene; V was cut back by 6 bases and J by 8 bases. CDR3 residues: CASRRTGYSPLHF. CDR3 DNA: TGTGCCAGCAGACGGACAGGGTATTCACCCCTCCACTTT. Full variable domain (remainder filled in from reference TRBV11-2 and TRBJ1-6): EAGVAQSPRYKIIEKRQSVAFWCNPISGHATLYWYQQILGQGPKLLIQFQNNGVVDDSQLPKDRFSAERLKGVDSTLKIQPAKLEDSAVYLCASRRTGYSPLHFGNGTRLTVT.

The rearrangement uses TRBV7-2 and TRBJ2-3; 13 positions match TRBD2. V gave up 2 bases and J gave up 3 bases; unmatched junction bases: 2. Per germline, CDR1 SGHTA and CDR2 FQGNSA. This CDR3 comprises 16 residues. CDR3 nucleotide sequence: TGTGCCAGCAGCTTAACGACTAGCGGGGGGACAGATACGCAGTATTTT. Translated: CASSLTTSGGTDTQYF. The complete variable domain, with remaining parts taken from reference TRBV7-2 and TRBJ2-3, reads GAGVSQSPSNKVTEKGKDVELRCDPISGHTALYWYRQSLGQGLEFLIYFQGNSAPDKSGLPSDRFSAERTGGSVSTLTIQRTQQEDSAVYLCASSLTTSGGTDTQYFGPGTRLTVL.

This clone showed up just a few times. This sequence joins TRBV19 and TRBJ1-5; 8 bases align to TRBD1. Germline lookup yields CDR1 LNHDA and CDR2 SQIVND (reference sequence). V lost 7 bases to trimming and J lost 4 bases; unmatched junction nucleotides: 9. This CDR3 region has 15 residues. This chain's CDR3 is CASTHAGGLNQPQHF. The DNA for the CDR3 is TGTGCCAGTACTCATGCAGGGGGCCTAAATCAGCCCCAGCATTTT.

The V call is TRBV5-5, the J call TRBJ2-5; possible D gene TRBD2, 7 bases. The CDR3 has 17 amino acids. Trimming took 4 bases from V and 4 from J, leaving 23 bases between them. The germline gives CDR1 SGHKS, CDR2 YYEKEE (reference sequence). The CDR3 DNA sequence: TGTGCCAGCAGCCGACGGGGGCGCGGGAGCGCCCCAGAGACCCAGTACTTC. Its protein product is CASSRRGRGSAPETQYF.

This chain uses TRBV9 with TRBJ1-5, with D hard to call. Germline loops: CDR1 SGDLS, CDR2 YYNGEE. V gave up 4 bases and J gave up 3 bases, with 8 bases separating them. The CDR3 spans 13 residues. For the CDR3, the DNA is TGTGCCAGCAGCCTCACAGTCAATCAGCCCCAGCATTTT. Its translation is CASSLTVNQPQHF.

J is TRBJ1-3 and V is TRBV5-7; possible D gene TRBD1, 6 bases. TRBV5-7 is classed as an ORF, of uncertain function. The CDR3 loop spans 17 amino acids. Trimming took 0 bases from V and 0 from J, leaving 13 bases between them. The CDR3, as DNA: TGTGCCAGCAGCTTGGACAGGGCTTTCCGCTCTGGAAACACCATATATTTT. Translation gives CASSLDRAFRSGNTIYF.

The chain uses TRBV4-3 and TRBJ1-6; D possibly corresponds to TRBD1 (6 bases). The CDR3 loop spans 17 amino acids. Germline CDR1 reads LGHNA; CDR2 reads YSLEER. The V and J ends lost 0 bases and 0 bases respectively, with 9 bases between them. CDR3 in amino acids: CASSQEGGLSYNSPLHF. The CDR3 region has the DNA TGCGCCAGCAGCCAAGAGGGGGGGCTCTCCTATAATTCACCCCTCCACTTT.

V and J are TRBV14 and TRBJ2-7; 8 nucleotides match TRBD1. CDR1 and CDR2 (germline): SGHDN, FVKESK. This CDR3 contains 15 residues. The ends lost 2 bases at V and 4 bases at J; junction bases unmatched: 7. The CDR3 sequence is CASSQFGQGRYEQYF. The CDR3, as DNA: TGTGCCAGCAGCCAATTTGGACAGGGCCGGTACGAGCAGTACTTC.

This clone was found a few times. This sequence joins TRBV7-9 and TRBJ1-2; D not certain. From germline, CDR1 is SEHNR and CDR2 FQNEAQ (reference sequence). CDR3 length: 14 residues. Trimming took 2 bases from V and 6 from J, leaving 13 bases between them. CDR3 coding DNA: TGTGCCAGCAGCTTAAGTAGGGAGGTGCATGGCTACACCTTC. Translating gives CASSLSREVHGYTF.

The rearrangement joins TRBV6-2 or TRBV6-3 to TRBJ2-5; 9 bases are shared with TRBD1. Trimming at V came to 2 bases and at J to 6 bases, leaving 4 bases not matched to a gene. This CDR3 has 14 amino acids. Germline CDR1 reads MNHEY; CDR2 reads SVGEGT. The CDR3 loop is CASSYTDRGKTQYF. The CDR3 DNA follows: TGTGCCAGCAGTTACACGGACAGGGGAAAGACCCAGTACTTC.